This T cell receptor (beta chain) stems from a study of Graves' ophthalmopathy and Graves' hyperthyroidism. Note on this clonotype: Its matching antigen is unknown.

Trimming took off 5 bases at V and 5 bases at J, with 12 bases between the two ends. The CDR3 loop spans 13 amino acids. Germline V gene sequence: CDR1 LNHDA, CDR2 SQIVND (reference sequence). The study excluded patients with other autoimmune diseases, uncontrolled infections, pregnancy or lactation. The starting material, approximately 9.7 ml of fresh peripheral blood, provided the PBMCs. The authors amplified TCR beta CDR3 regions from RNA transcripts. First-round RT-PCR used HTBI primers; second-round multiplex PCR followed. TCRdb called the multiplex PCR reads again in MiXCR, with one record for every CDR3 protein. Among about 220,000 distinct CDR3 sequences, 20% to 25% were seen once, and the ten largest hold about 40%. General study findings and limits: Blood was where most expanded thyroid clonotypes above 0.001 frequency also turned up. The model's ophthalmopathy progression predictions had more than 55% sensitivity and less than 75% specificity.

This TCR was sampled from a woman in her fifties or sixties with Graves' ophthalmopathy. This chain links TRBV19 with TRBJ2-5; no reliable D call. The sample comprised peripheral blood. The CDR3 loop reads CASSVDPGETQYF. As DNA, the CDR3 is TGTGCCAGTAGTGTGGACCCCGGGGAGACCCAGTACTTC. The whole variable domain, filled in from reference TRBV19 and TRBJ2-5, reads DGGITQSPKYLFRKEGQNVTLSCEQNLNHDAMYWYRQDPGQGLRLIYYSQIVNDFQKGDIAEGYSVSREKKESFPLTVTSAQKNPTAFYLCASSVDPGETQYFGPGTRLLVL.